The 13 T cell receptor beta chains presented below share a single source sample, sequenced in a study of T cells in Graves' hyperthyroidism and ophthalmopathy. Regions amplified from RNA transcripts were the TCR beta CDR3 regions. HTBI primers were used for first-round RT-PCR of the TCR CDR3. MiXCR was run by TCRdb on the multiplex PCR reads, yielding one entry per CDR3 protein. The data show a few hundred thousand distinct CDR3 sequences, around a sixth seen once. Sequencing was done on a sample of blood. These receptors were taken from a woman in her late teens or twenties with Graves' hyperthyroidism.

The rearrangement uses TRBV19 and TRBJ2-3; TRBD1 aligns across 7 bases. Per germline, CDR1 LNHDA and CDR2 SQIVND (reference sequence). CDR3 size: 14 residues. V shed 4 bases, J shed 3 bases, and the junction held 4 bases outside the gene matches. Here the CDR3 reads CASSTDRETDTQYF. The CDR3 DNA reads TGTGCCAGTAGTACAGACAGGGAGACAGATACGCAGTATTTT.

In this sample, this clonotype turned up many times. The chain recombines TRBV5-1 with TRBJ2-7; 9 bases line up with TRBD2. Trimming at V came to 2 bases and at J to 1 base, leaving 7 bases not matched to a gene. Germline-derived CDR1 and CDR2 are SGHRS and YFSETQ. The CDR3 has 16 amino acids. DNA of the CDR3: TGCGCCAGCAGCTTAGTGGTCCTAGCGGGGTCCTACGAGCAGTACTTC. It yields the protein CASSLVVLAGSYEQYF.

This clonotype has ten or more counts. The chain has TRBV2 and TRBJ2-5; 7 nucleotides agree with TRBD1. The ends lost 7 bases at V and 5 bases at J; junction bases unmatched: 10. CDR3 length: 14 residues. Germline-derived CDR1 and CDR2 are SNHLY and FYNNEI. The CDR3 spells CASTYLTGRETQYF. CDR3 bases: TGTGCCAGCACCTACTTGACAGGGCGGGAGACCCAGTACTTC.

At least ten counts were recorded for this clonotype. The chain carries TRBV7-6 and TRBJ2-2, with 10 bases matching TRBD2. V lost 1 base to trimming and J lost 4 bases; unmatched junction nucleotides: 3. CDR3 length: 16 residues. CDR1 is SGHVS, CDR2 FNYEAQ, per germline. The DNA of the CDR3 is TGTGCCAGCAGCTTAGTACCTAGCGGGAGCACCGGGGAGCTGTTTTTT. This codes for CASSLVPSGSTGELFF.

This clonotype appeared many times. J is TRBJ1-2 and V is TRBV2; 11 nucleotides match TRBD1. J was trimmed by 6 bases and V by 6 bases; bases with no gene match: 3. Germline CDR1 SNHLY, CDR2 FYNNEI. The CDR3 totals 13 residues. The CDR3 nucleotides read TGTGCCAGCAGCGGACAGGGGGCCGATGGCTACACCTTC. Translated: CASSGQGADGYTF.

This clonotype was observed at least ten times. This chain connects TRBV11-2 to TRBJ2-5; D is unclear. CDR1 SGHAT and CDR2 FQNNGV come from the germline V gene. The V and J ends lost 1 base and 6 bases respectively, with 12 bases between them. This CDR3 spans 14 amino acids. CDR3 region: CASSLVIGEQTQYF. The CDR3 nucleotides read TGTGCCAGCAGCTTAGTAATTGGCGAGCAGACCCAGTACTTC.

This clonotype was seen at least ten times. The V gene is TRBV13, the J gene TRBJ1-1; TRBD1 is a possible D gene (6 bases). This CDR3 is built from 15 residues. Germline CDR1 and CDR2: PRHDT and FYEKMQ (reference sequence). Trimming stripped 0 bases from V and 6 bases from J, with 14 bases between. The CDR3 here is CASSLGSATGPEAFF. The DNA of the CDR3 is TGTGCCAGCAGCTTAGGCAGCGCTACAGGGCCTGAAGCTTTCTTT.

There are many counts of this clonotype. The chain has TRBV6-1 and TRBJ1-5, with 9 bases identical to TRBD1. V was pared by 5 bases and J by 3 bases, with 8 bases of the junction left unmatched. The length of the CDR3 is 16 residues. CDR1 MNHNS and CDR2 SASEGT come from the germline V gene. Here the CDR3 reads CASSSRTGATNQPQHF. The DNA of the CDR3 is TGTGCCAGCAGTTCTCGGACAGGGGCGACCAATCAGCCCCAGCATTTT.

The J gene is TRBJ2-2, the V gene TRBV2; TRBD1 agrees at 7 bases. The length of the CDR3 is 15 residues. Germline CDR1 and CDR2: SNHLY and FYNNEI. V was clipped by 6 bases and J by 4 bases; unmatched bases: 8. The CDR3 loop reads CASSPRQGPTGELFF. DNA for the CDR3: TGTGCCAGCAGCCCTCGACAGGGCCCCACCGGGGAGCTGTTTTTT.

In its sample, this clonotype was seen many times. This chain uses TRBV12-3 or TRBV12-4 with TRBJ2-5; perhaps D is TRBD1 or TRBD2 (5 bases each). This CDR3 is 14 amino acids long. V was cut by 5 bases and J by 7 bases, with 17 bases left in between. In nucleotides, the CDR3 is TGTGCCAGCAGTCCTATAGAGGGAAGGGGGACCCAGTACTTC. Translating it yields CASSPIEGRGTQYF.

Regarding this clonotype: Since a much larger clone is just one base distant, this may be a read error. The chain carries TRBV2 and TRBJ2-5; tentatively, D is TRBD1 (6 bases). The tail of the sequence fits TRBJ2-1 better, so the J call may be wrong. Germline values: CDR1 SNHLY, CDR2 FYNNEI. The CDR3 extends over 12 amino acids. In DNA form, the CDR3 reads TGTGCCAGCGGGGGACAAATGGAGACCCAGTTCTTC. The encoded protein is CASGGQMETQFF.

The table lists this clonotype with many counts. This chain connects TRBV4-2 to TRBJ2-7, with 11 bases lining up with TRBD2. CDR3 size: 15 residues. The V gene's germline CDR1 is LGHNA and CDR2 YNFKEQ. The ends lost 3 bases at V and 1 base at J; junction bases unmatched: 2. The CDR3 here is CASSHRLAGSYEQYF. The CDR3 DNA reads TGTGCCAGCAGCCATAGACTAGCGGGGTCCTACGAGCAGTACTTC.

The rearrangement links TRBV6-1 to TRBJ2-1; no definite D call. Trimming shortened V by 0 bases and J by 2 bases, and 5 bases separated the two germline ends. Germline assignment: CDR1 MNHNS and CDR2 SASEGT. The CDR3 consists of 14 residues. The CDR3 nucleotides are TGTGCCAGCAGTGAAGCAGGGACCTACAATGAGCAGTTCTTC. Protein: CASSEAGTYNEQFF.